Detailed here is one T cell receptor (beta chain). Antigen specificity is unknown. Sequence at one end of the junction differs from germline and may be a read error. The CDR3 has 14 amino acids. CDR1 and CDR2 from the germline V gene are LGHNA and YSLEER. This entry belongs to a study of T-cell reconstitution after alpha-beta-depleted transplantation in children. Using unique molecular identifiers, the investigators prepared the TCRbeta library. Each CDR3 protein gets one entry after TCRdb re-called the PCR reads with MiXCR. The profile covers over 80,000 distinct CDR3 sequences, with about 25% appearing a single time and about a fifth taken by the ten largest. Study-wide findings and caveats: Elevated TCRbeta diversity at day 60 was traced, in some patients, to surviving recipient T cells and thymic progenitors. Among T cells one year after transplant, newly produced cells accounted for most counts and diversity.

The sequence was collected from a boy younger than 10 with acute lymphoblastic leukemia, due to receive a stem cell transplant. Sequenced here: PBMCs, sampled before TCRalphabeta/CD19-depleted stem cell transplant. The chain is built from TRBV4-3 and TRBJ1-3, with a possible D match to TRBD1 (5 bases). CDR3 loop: CASSQAKRGSTIYF. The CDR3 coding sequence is TGCGCCAGCAGCCAAGCTAAAAGGGGAAGCACCATATATTTT.